Listed here are 11 T cell receptor beta chains from one sample, sequenced in a study of T cell responses to AZD1222 COVID-19 vaccine. Measured with immunoSEQ multiplex PCR; TCRdb has only the in-frame clones, and not every one. The sample has 250,000 to 300,000 clones; about 94% are singletons. Sequencing was performed on peripheral blood, taken 28 days after the second AZD1222 dose. These receptors were taken from an adult who received the AZD1222 COVID-19 vaccine.

V is TRBV20-1 and J is TRBJ1-2; D possibly corresponds to TRBD1 (5 bases). The germline CDR1 and CDR2 sequences are DFQATT and SNEGSKA (reference sequence). The CDR3 has 14 amino acids. The V and J ends lost 3 bases and 1 base respectively, with 12 bases between them. CDR3 coding DNA: TGCAGTGCTAGTGAAGGGGCGGATAACTATGGCTACACCTTC. Translation gives CSASEGADNYGYTF.

The chain has TRBV6-2 or TRBV6-3 and TRBJ1-1; D gene ambiguous. CDR3 length: 11 residues. Per germline, CDR1 MNHEY and CDR2 SVGEGT. The ends were cut back, 2 bases at V and 11 bases at J, with 9 bases in the middle. CDR3 nucleotides: TGTGCCAGCAGTTACCGTGTTTGGGCTTTCTTT. Translated, it gives CASSYRVWAFF.

V gene TRBV3-1 (or the pseudogene TRBV3-2) combines with J gene TRBJ1-2; TRBD1 matches at 7 bases. Germline values: CDR1 LGHDT, CDR2 YNNKEL (reference sequence). This CDR3 contains 17 residues. The ends lost 0 bases at V and 1 base at J; junction bases unmatched: 8. The CDR3 reads CASSQEGRDRINYGYTF. As DNA, the CDR3 is TGTGCCAGCAGCCAAGAAGGGAGGGACAGAATTAACTATGGCTACACCTTC.

The V gene is TRBV6-6, the J gene TRBJ2-7; possibly TRBD1 or TRBD2 for D (5 bases each). With 7 bases removed from V and 7 bases from J, the gap between germline ends came to 14 bases. CDR3 length equals 12 residues. Per germline, CDR1 MNHNY and CDR2 SVGAGI (reference sequence). The CDR3 reads CASTPDWGEQYF. CDR3 nucleotide sequence: TGTGCCAGCACCCCGGACTGGGGGGAGCAGTACTTC.

CDR3 protein: CASSQVRTDNEQFF. The CDR3 DNA follows: TGCGCCAGCAGCCAAGTAAGGACCGACAATGAGCAGTTCTTC. The chain is built from TRBV4-1 and TRBJ2-1, with D unclear. The germline V and J ends were trimmed by 1 base and 5 bases, with 9 bases remaining between them. The germline gives CDR1 MGHRA, CDR2 YSYEKL. The CDR3 is made up of 14 amino acids.

The chain employs TRBV6-2 or TRBV6-3 and TRBJ2-5, with TRBD1 identical over 8 bases. Per germline, CDR1 MNHEY and CDR2 SVGEGT. V trimming: 5 bases; J trimming: 5 bases; junction bases outside the gene matches: 13. The CDR3 has 16 residues. The CDR3 DNA reads as TGTGCCAGCAGTCGGCAGACCGGGACAGGTGACGAGACCCAGTACTTC. It yields the protein CASSRQTGTGDETQYF.

A single count supports this clone. This chain uses TRBV24-1 with TRBJ2-3; 9 bases are shared with TRBD2. The V gene's germline CDR1 is KGHDR and CDR2 SFDVKD. This CDR3 is 17 amino acids long. V was clipped by 5 bases and J by 3 bases; unmatched bases: 11. CDR3 sequence: CATSAASGAVSTDTQYF. CDR3 DNA: TGTGCCACCAGTGCGGCTAGCGGGGCGGTGTCAACAGATACGCAGTATTTT.

The J gene is TRBJ1-3, the V gene TRBV6-2 or TRBV6-3; unclear D gene. The V gene's germline CDR1 is MNHEY and CDR2 SVGEGT. The CDR3 is 15 residues long. Deletions cut 2 bases from V and 0 bases from J, with 8 bases between. The CDR3 reads CASSYGQSSGNTIYF. CDR3 DNA: TGTGCCAGCAGTTACGGGCAGTCCTCTGGAAACACCATATATTTT.

The V gene is TRBV28, the J gene TRBJ1-2; the D gene is possibly TRBD1 (5 bases). The ends were cut back, 2 bases at V and 6 bases at J, with 19 bases in the middle. Germline CDR1 MDHEN, CDR2 SYDVKM. CDR3 size: 16 residues. In DNA, the CDR3 is TGTGCCAGCAGTTTAGTCGGGGCAGGAGGGTTTAATGGCTACACCTTC. Its protein product is CASSLVGAGGFNGYTF.

J is TRBJ2-3 and V is TRBV5-1; 13 bases map to TRBD2. Trimming at V came to 5 bases and at J to 1 base, leaving 4 bases not matched to a gene. Per the germline V gene, CDR1 is SGHRS and CDR2 is YFSETQ. The CDR3 is 16 residues long. The CDR3 reads CASRVGTSGGTDTQYF. DNA of the CDR3: TGCGCCAGCAGGGTGGGGACTAGCGGGGGCACAGATACGCAGTATTTT.

This chain links TRBV7-8 with TRBJ1-2; possibly TRBD1 for D (5 bases). There are 18 residues in the CDR3. Germline loops: CDR1 SGHVS, CDR2 FQNEAQ. Trimming shortened V by 5 bases and J by 0 bases, and 22 bases separated the two germline ends. CDR3 sequence: CASSHPRGTHLSNYGYTF. Written as DNA, the CDR3 is TGTGCCAGCAGCCATCCGCGGGGGACCCACCTTTCTAACTATGGCTACACCTTC.